The entry below describes one T cell receptor beta chain. CD8 memory was a combination that joined CD45RO+ cells with CCR7-negative CD45RA+ TemRA cells. The data belong to a study of shared clonotypes between healthy human individuals. CDR3 length: 14 residues. Looked up from germline, CDR1 is SGHVS and CDR2 is FQNEAQ. V lost 3 bases, J lost 6 bases, and 13 bases lay in between. Data came from immunoSEQ multiplex PCR; TCRdb stores just in-frame clones and leaves some out. There are under 150,000 clones in the sample; 65% to 75% occur only once, and about 22% lies in the top ten. Sequenced input: memory CD8+ T cells sorted from blood. Specified subset: CD45RO+ cells pooled with CCR7-negative TemRA cells. This TCR came from a young woman in good health. This chain joins TRBV7-8 and TRBJ2-3; TRBD2 is a possible D gene (6 bases). The CDR3 region has the DNA TGTGCCAGCAGCTTCTACGGGAGAGGGGATACGCAGTATTTT. This translates into CASSFYGRGDTQYF. The full variable domain, its missing parts supplied by reference TRBV7-8 and TRBJ2-3, is GAGVSQSPRYKVAKRGQDVALRCDPISGHVSLFWYQQALGQGPEFLTYFQNEAQLDKSGLPSDRFFAERPEGSVSTLKIQRTQQEDSAVYLCASSFYGRGDTQYFGPGTRLTVL.